The entry that follows covers one TCR beta chain sequence. The entry originates in a study of blood T cell repertoires in COVID-19. Overall study context: In each case, the material was cDNA or gDNA derived from T cells, B-cell-depleted T cells, or PBMCs.

Only in-frame clones appear in the TCRdb table, and some are missing; sequencing was by immunoSEQ multiplex PCR. This sample has under 80,000 clones, with around 86% found just once. This receptor was obtained from a human donor in a cohort sampled during active COVID-19. The sequenced sample consisted of peripheral blood.

This chain's CDR3 is CASSLTGRGTEAFF. The CDR3 DNA sequence: TGTGCCAGCAGCTTAACAGGGAGAGGGACTGAAGCTTTCTTT. The chain uses TRBV5-6 and TRBJ1-1, with a possible D match to TRBD1 (6 bases). This CDR3 contains 14 residues. Per the germline V gene, CDR1 is SGHDT and CDR2 is YYEEEE. V was trimmed by 2 bases and J by 5 bases, leaving 13 bases between them.